This is a list of T cell receptor beta chains from one sample in a study of cytotoxic CD8 clonotypes in ibrutinib-treated CLL. This table comes from immunoSEQ multiplex PCR, and its TCRdb copy is limited to in-frame clones, with some not included. Among hundreds of thousands of clones listed, 70% were seen once. The material sequenced was PBMCs, taken after 24 months of ibrutinib treatment. Receptors were obtained from a human donor with chronic lymphocytic leukemia. CDR3s include the opening cysteine and the closing phenylalanine or tryptophan. D genes are given only for firm matches. The listing skips clone size in some rows; elsewhere it reads once, few, many or a size class.

>TRBV6-5|15|-|-|TRBJ1-1
CASSWVAGLNTEAFF
TGTGCCAGCAGTTGGGTGGCAGGACTGAACACTGAAGCTTTCTTT
>TRBV14|11|-|-|TRBJ2-5
CASSPGETQYF
TGTGCCAGCAGCCCAGGAGAGACCCAGTACTTC
>TRBV7-9|12|-|-|TRBJ1-5
CASSLDGSPQHF
TGTGCCAGCAGCTTGGACGGTTCGCCCCAGCATTTT
>TRBV29-1|11|-|-|TRBJ1-2
CSVGGAYGYTF
TGCAGCGTCGGGGGGGCCTATGGCTACACCTTC
>TRBV11-2|16|-|-|TRBJ2-6
CASSSTGSAGANVLTF
TGTGCCAGCAGCTCCACAGGTTCCGCTGGGGCCAACGTCCTGACTTTC
>TRBV5-1|17|once|-|TRBJ2-5
CASSLGVTGILQETQYF
TGCGCCAGCAGCTTGGGCGTGACAGGAATTCTCCAAGAGACCCAGTACTTC
>TRBV6-5|15|-|TRBD2|TRBJ2-7
CASSRWTSGIYEQYF
TGTGCCAGCAGTCGCTGGACTAGCGGGATCTACGAGCAGTACTTC
>TRBV6-6|14|-|-|TRBJ1-5
CASSYFAGNQPQHF
TGTGCCAGCAGTTACTTCGCGGGCAATCAGCCCCAGCATTTT
>TRBV7-4|16|-|-|TRBJ1-1
CASSSTYNRTNTEAFF
TGTGCCAGCAGCTCAACTTATAACAGGACGAACACTGAAGCTTTCTTT
>TRBV30|12|once|-|TRBJ2-1
CGQGTGYGEQFF
TGTGGGCAGGGAACCGGGTATGGTGAGCAGTTCTTC
>TRBV29-1|14|-|-|TRBJ2-1
CSVDRRLSYNEQFF
TGCAGCGTTGACCGCCGTCTCTCCTACAATGAGCAGTTCTTC
>TRBV4-2|12|few|TRBD1|TRBJ1-1
CASSQGQGEAFF
TGTGCCAGCAGCCAAGGACAGGGGGAAGCTTTCTTT
>TRBV10-2|11|-|-|TRBJ2-5
CASKRGETQYF
TGCGCCAGCAAAAGGGGCGAGACCCAGTACTTC
>TRBV18|15|-|TRBD2|TRBJ2-1
CASSGLAGGMDEQFF
TGTGCCAGCTCAGGACTAGCGGGAGGTATGGATGAGCAGTTCTTC
>TRBV27|15|-|-|TRBJ2-1
CASSARAGFLNEQFF
TGTGCCAGCAGTGCTAGGGCGGGTTTTCTAAATGAGCAGTTCTTC
>TRBV5-1|13|few|TRBD2|TRBJ2-7
CASSALAGGEQYF
TGCGCCAGCAGCGCGCTAGCGGGAGGCGAGCAGTACTTC
>TRBV19|17|-|TRBD2|TRBJ2-3
CASSFGLPGRGSDTQYF
TGTGCCAGTAGCTTCGGACTACCAGGGAGGGGATCAGATACGCAGTATTTT
>TRBV6-5|15|-|TRBD1|TRBJ2-3
CASSLSGTASDTQYF
TGTGCCAGCAGTTTATCCGGGACAGCCTCAGATACGCAGTATTTT
>TRBV5-4|15|-|-|TRBJ2-3
CASSSTVERADTQYF
TGTGCCAGCAGCTCGACGGTAGAACGGGCAGATACGCAGTATTTT
>TRBV28|11|-|-|TRBJ2-7
CASTSSYEQYF
TGTGCCAGCACTAGCTCCTACGAGCAGTACTTC
>TRBV19|10|few|-|TRBJ2-2
CAALGGELFF
TGTGCCGCATTAGGCGGGGAGCTGTTTTTT
>TRBV14|13|-|-|TRBJ2-1
CASSQVRVNEQFF
TGTGCCAGCAGCCAAGTCCGCGTAAATGAGCAGTTCTTC